Each of the 13 T cell receptor beta chains below was sequenced from the same sample in a study of blood T cell repertoires in COVID-19. TCRdb's copy holds only in-frame clones and misses some; the assay was immunoSEQ multiplex PCR. The table has approximately 170,000 clones, 80% to 90% seen once. Sequenced: peripheral blood. Receptors were obtained from a man aged 18 to 29 who had recovered from COVID-19.

The rearrangement links TRBV27 to TRBJ2-1, with unresolved D. The CDR3 covers 12 residues. V was clipped by 6 bases and J by 9 bases, with 12 bases between them. Germline V gives CDR1 MNHEY, CDR2 SMNVEV (reference sequence). The CDR3 here is CASSLRGGEQFF. The CDR3 DNA reads as TGTGCCAGCAGCCTACGTGGTGGTGAGCAGTTCTTC.

The chain uses TRBV29-1 and TRBJ2-7; 10 bases agree with TRBD1. Germline loops: CDR1 SQVTM, CDR2 ANQGSEA. Trimming at V came to 6 bases and at J to 0 bases, leaving 5 bases not matched to a gene. This CDR3 is built from 14 residues. The CDR3 is CSVGGQGSSYEQYF. The DNA for the CDR3 is TGCAGCGTCGGGGGACAGGGGAGCTCCTACGAGCAGTACTTC.

This chain connects TRBV6-5 to TRBJ2-7; 7 positions agree with TRBD1. The CDR3 runs 14 residues. Germline values: CDR1 MNHEY, CDR2 SVGAGI. With V trimmed by 8 bases and J by 2 bases, 9 bases remained unmatched. As DNA, the CDR3 is TGTGCCAGCGGGGGCAGACAGGGACCCTACGAGCAGTACTTC. Translated, it gives CASGGRQGPYEQYF.

V usage is TRBV27 and J usage is TRBJ1-1, with D possibly TRBD1 on 6 matching bases. Germline lookup yields CDR1 MNHEY and CDR2 SMNVEV (reference sequence). This CDR3 has 14 amino acids. Trimming shortened V by 2 bases and J by 2 bases, and 9 bases separated the two germline ends. The CDR3 spells CASSLGQSNTEAFF. The CDR3 bases are TGTGCCAGCAGTTTAGGACAGTCAAACACTGAAGCTTTCTTT.

CDR3: CASSKRRDRGTSGNTIYF. CDR3 sequence (DNA): TGTGCCAGCAGCAAGCGCCGGGACAGGGGAACCTCTGGAAACACCATATATTTT. The rearrangement links TRBV21-1 to TRBJ1-3; the D call TRBD1 from the table was never checked on the DNA. TRBV21-1 is shown as a pseudogene. The CDR3 is made up of 18 amino acids.

The rearrangement links TRBV19 to TRBJ2-3; D might be TRBD2 (5 bases). Per the germline V gene, CDR1 is LNHDA and CDR2 is SQIVND (reference sequence). Deletions cut 9 bases from V and 2 bases from J, with 9 bases between. The CDR3 has 12 residues. CDR3 amino acids: CASRGDTDTQYF. DNA for the CDR3: TGTGCCAGCCGGGGAGACACAGATACGCAGTATTTT.

The rearrangement uses TRBV7-2 and TRBJ2-2; TRBD2 might be the D (5 bases). V was clipped by 5 bases and J by 3 bases, with 22 bases between them. The germline CDR1 and CDR2 sequences are SGHTA and FQGNSA. The CDR3 spans 18 residues. The CDR3 loop is CASSPAWEYKRDTGELFF. For the CDR3, the DNA is TGTGCCAGCAGCCCCGCTTGGGAGTATAAGAGGGACACCGGGGAGCTGTTTTTT.

The rearrangement uses TRBV7-6 and TRBJ2-1; 8 bases are a match to TRBD1. CDR1 and CDR2 (germline): SGHVS, FNYEAQ. The CDR3 is 15 residues long. The J segment lost 2 bases and the V segment lost 4 bases, leaving 4 bases of the junction unmatched. The DNA of the CDR3 is TGTGCCAGCAGCTCCATGACAGGGGCCTACAATGAGCAGTTCTTC. Its protein product is CASSSMTGAYNEQFF.

The CDR3 loop reads CASSFTSGRGTYNEQFF. DNA for the CDR3: TGTGCCAGCAGCTTTACTAGCGGGAGAGGTACCTACAATGAGCAGTTCTTC. The chain joins TRBV7-6 to TRBJ2-1, with TRBD2 matching over 11 bases. Germline V gene data show CDR1 as SGHVS and CDR2 as FNYEAQ. V lost 3 bases, J lost 2 bases, and 6 bases stayed unmatched. CDR3 size: 17 residues. Full variable domain (missing parts from reference TRBV7-6 and TRBJ2-1): GAGVSQSPRYKVTKRGQDVALRCDPISGHVSLYWYRQALGQGPEFLTYFNYEAQQDKSGLPNDRFSAERPEGSISTLTIQRTEQRDSAMYRCASSFTSGRGTYNEQFFGPGTRLTVL.

This chain connects TRBV4-1 to TRBJ1-1; 9 nucleotides agree with TRBD1. Germline V gene data show CDR1 as MGHRA and CDR2 as YSYEKL. V gave up 0 bases and J gave up 6 bases; unmatched junction bases: 5. The CDR3 covers 15 residues. The CDR3 loop reads CASSQDTGQGPEAFF. CDR3 bases: TGCGCCAGCAGCCAAGATACGGGACAGGGCCCTGAAGCTTTCTTT.

J is TRBJ1-5 and V is TRBV6-2 or TRBV6-3; 9 positions agree with TRBD1. With V trimmed by 0 bases and J by 8 bases, 5 bases remained unmatched. CDR3 length: 15 residues. Germline assignment: CDR1 MNHEY and CDR2 SVGEGT. CDR3 amino acids: CASSYSRDRVKPQHF. The CDR3 coding sequence is TGTGCCAGCAGTTACTCGCGGGACAGGGTGAAGCCCCAGCATTTT.

V usage is TRBV5-1 and J usage is TRBJ1-2, with D uncertain. The CDR3 consists of 12 residues. The germline gives CDR1 SGHRS, CDR2 YFSETQ. Deletions cut 5 bases from V and 3 bases from J, with 8 bases between. The CDR3 DNA sequence: TGCGCCAGCAGAGAGAGTGACTATGGCTACACCTTC. As protein: CASRESDYGYTF.

This chain joins TRBV5-1 and TRBJ2-7, with 10 bases matching TRBD2. CDR3 length: 15 residues. V trimming: 2 bases; J trimming: 3 bases; junction bases outside the gene matches: 5. Germline lookup yields CDR1 SGHRS and CDR2 YFSETQ. DNA of the CDR3: TGCGCCAGCAGCTTATCTAGCGGGAGTATCTACGAGCAGTACTTC. This sequence encodes CASSLSSGSIYEQYF.